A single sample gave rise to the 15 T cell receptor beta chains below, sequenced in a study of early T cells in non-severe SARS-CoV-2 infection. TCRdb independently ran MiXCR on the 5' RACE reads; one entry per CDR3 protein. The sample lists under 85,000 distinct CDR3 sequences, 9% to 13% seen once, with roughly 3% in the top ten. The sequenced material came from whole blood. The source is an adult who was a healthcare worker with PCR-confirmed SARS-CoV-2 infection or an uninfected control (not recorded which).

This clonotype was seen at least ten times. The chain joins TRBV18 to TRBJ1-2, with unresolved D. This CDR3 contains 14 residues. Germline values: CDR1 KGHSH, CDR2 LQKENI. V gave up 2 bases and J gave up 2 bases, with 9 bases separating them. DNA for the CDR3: TGTGCCAGCTCACCAAGTTCAGACAACTATGGCTACACCTTC. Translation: CASSPSSDNYGYTF.

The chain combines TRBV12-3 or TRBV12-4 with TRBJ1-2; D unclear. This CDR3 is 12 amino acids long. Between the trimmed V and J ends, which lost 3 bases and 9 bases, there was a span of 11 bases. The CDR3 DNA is TGTGCCAGCAGTTTTCGCCCGGAGCGCTACACCTTC. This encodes CASSFRPERYTF.

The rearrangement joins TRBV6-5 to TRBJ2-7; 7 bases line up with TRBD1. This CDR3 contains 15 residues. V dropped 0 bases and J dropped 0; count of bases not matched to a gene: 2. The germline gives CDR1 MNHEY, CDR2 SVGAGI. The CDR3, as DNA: TGTGCCAGCAGTTACTCGACAGGGAGCTCCTACGAGCAGTACTTC. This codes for CASSYSTGSSYEQYF.

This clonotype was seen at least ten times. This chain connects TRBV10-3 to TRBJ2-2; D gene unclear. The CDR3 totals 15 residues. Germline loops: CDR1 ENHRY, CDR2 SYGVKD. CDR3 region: CAIAPWLPNTGELFF. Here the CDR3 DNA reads TGTGCAATAGCTCCATGGCTCCCGAACACCGGGGAGCTGTTTTTT.

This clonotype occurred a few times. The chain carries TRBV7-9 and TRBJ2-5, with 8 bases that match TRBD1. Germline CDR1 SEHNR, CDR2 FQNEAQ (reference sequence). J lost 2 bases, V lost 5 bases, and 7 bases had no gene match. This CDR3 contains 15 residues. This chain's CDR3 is CASSLRTGHQETQYF. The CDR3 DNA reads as TGTGCCAGCAGCCTTCGGACAGGGCATCAAGAGACCCAGTACTTC.

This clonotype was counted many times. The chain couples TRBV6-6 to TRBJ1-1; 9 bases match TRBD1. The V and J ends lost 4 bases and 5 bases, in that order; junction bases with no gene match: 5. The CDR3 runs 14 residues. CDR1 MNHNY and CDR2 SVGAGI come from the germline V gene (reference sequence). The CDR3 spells CASSLDRGGTEAFF. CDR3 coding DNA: TGTGCCAGCAGTTTAGACAGGGGGGGGACTGAAGCTTTCTTT.

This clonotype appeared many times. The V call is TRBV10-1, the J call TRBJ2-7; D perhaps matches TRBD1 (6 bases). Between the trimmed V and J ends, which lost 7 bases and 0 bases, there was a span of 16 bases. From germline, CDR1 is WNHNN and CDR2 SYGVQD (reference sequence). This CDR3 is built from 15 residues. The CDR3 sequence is CASTGRSTGSYEQYF. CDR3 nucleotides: TGCGCCAGCACTGGAAGGTCGACAGGCTCCTACGAGCAGTACTTC.

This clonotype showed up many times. CDR3 nucleotides: TGCAGTGCCCGGGAGGCAGCAAGAGTCGGGACCCAGTACTTC. Residues: CSAREAARVGTQYF. V gene TRBV20-1 combines with J gene TRBJ2-5, with 7 bases aligning to TRBD2. The CDR3 is 14 amino acids. The trim removed 6 bases at V and 7 bases at J, leaving 14 bases unmatched. CDR1 and CDR2 from the germline V gene are DFQATT and SNEGSKA (reference sequence).

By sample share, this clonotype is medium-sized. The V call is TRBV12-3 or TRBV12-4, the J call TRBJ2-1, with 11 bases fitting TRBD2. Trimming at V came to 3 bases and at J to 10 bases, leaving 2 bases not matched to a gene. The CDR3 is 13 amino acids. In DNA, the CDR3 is TGTGCCAGCAGTTTCCGGACTAGCGGGGAGCAGTTCTTC. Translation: CASSFRTSGEQFF.

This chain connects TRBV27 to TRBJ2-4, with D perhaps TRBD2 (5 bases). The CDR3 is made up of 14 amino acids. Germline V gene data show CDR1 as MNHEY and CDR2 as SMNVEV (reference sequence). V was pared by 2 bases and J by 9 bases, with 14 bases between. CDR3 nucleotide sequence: TGTGCCAGCAGTTTAGGGTGGGGAGCAAGCATTCAGTACTTC. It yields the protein CASSLGWGASIQYF.

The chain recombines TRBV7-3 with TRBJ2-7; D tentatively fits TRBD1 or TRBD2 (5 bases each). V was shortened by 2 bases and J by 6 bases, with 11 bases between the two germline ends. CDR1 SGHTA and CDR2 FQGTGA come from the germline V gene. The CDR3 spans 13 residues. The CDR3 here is CASSLASGGEQYF. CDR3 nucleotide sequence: TGTGCCAGCAGCTTAGCTAGTGGGGGCGAGCAGTACTTC.

The chain's CDR3 is CASSLGPSGRAGNEQFF. The CDR3 DNA follows: TGTGCCAGCAGCTTGGGACCTAGCGGGAGGGCCGGAAATGAGCAGTTCTTC. The chain recombines TRBV5-4 with TRBJ2-1; 12 positions agree with TRBD2. The CDR3 loop spans 17 amino acids. V gave up 0 bases and J gave up 7 bases; unmatched junction bases: 8. Per germline, CDR1 SGHNT and CDR2 YYREEE (reference sequence).

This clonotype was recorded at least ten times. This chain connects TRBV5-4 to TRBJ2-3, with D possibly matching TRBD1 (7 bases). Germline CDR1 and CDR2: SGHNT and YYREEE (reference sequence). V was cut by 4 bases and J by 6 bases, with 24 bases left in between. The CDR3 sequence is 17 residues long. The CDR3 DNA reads TGTGCCAGCAGCATATCAGGGGGGTCAGCCCGCTATGATACGCAGTATTTT. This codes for CASSISGGSARYDTQYF.

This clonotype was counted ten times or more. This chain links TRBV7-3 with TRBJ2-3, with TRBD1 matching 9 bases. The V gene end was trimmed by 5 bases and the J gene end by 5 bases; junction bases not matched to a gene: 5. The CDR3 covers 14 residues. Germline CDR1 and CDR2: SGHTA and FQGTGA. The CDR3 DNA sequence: TGTGCCAGCAGCAGAGGACAGGGGATAGATACGCAGTATTTT. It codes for CASSRGQGIDTQYF.

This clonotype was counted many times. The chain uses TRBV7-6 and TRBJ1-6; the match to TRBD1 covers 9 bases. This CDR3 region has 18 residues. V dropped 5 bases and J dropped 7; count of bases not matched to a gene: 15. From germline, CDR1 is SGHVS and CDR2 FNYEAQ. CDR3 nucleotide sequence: TGTGCCAGCAGCCGTCTTCCCGGGACAGGGACGGGAAATTCACCCCTCCACTTT. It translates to CASSRLPGTGTGNSPLHF.